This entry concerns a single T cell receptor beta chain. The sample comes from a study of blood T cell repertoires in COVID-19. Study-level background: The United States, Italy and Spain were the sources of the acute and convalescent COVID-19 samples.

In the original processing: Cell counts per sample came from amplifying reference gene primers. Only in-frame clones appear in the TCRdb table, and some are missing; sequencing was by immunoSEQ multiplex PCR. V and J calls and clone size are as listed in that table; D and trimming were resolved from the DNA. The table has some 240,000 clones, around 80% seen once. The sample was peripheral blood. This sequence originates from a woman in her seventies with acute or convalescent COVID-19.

Written as DNA, the CDR3 is TGTGCCAGCTCACCTCCGGGACAGGGGCGCAACGAGCAGTACTTC. It yields the protein CASSPPGQGRNEQYF. This chain connects TRBV18 to TRBJ2-7, with TRBD1 matching 10 bases. Trimming cost V 3 bases and J 5 bases; bases outside gene matches: 7. Germline lookup yields CDR1 KGHSH and CDR2 LQKENI. The CDR3 is 15 residues long.